The 18 T cell receptor beta chains in this list originate from one sample, sequenced in a study of blood T cell repertoires in COVID-19. The data were produced by immunoSEQ multiplex PCR, yet TCRdb's version contains in-frame clones alone and is incomplete. The sample has about 200,000 clones, roughly 87% seen once. Sequences were obtained from peripheral blood. All receptors come from a man in his sixties with active or convalescent COVID-19.

In its sample, this clone was seen once. The rearrangement joins TRBV12-3 or TRBV12-4 to TRBJ2-7; tentative D call: TRBD2 (7 bases). The CDR3 runs 12 residues. V lost 5 bases and J lost 6, with 11 bases in between. CDR3: CASSVGGVEQYF. CDR3 in DNA: TGTGCCAGCAGTGTAGGGGGGGTCGAGCAGTACTTC.

The chain links TRBV2 to TRBJ2-3; TRBD2 matches at 13 bases. Germline CDR1 SNHLY, CDR2 FYNNEI. CDR3 length: 16 amino acids. Trimming removed 5 bases from V and 4 bases from J; junction bases left unmatched: 6. CDR3 DNA sequence: TGTGCCAGCAGTCGTACTAGCGGGGGGGCCCCAGATACGCAGTATTTT. Protein: CASSRTSGGAPDTQYF.

This clone is a singleton in its sample. CDR3 region: CASSSITGTSGNPYEQYF. CDR3 DNA: TGTGCCAGCAGTTCAATTACCGGGACTAGCGGAAACCCCTACGAGCAGTACTTC. The rearrangement links TRBV27 to TRBJ2-7; 11 bases match TRBD2. V shed 4 bases and J 2 bases; nucleotides not matched to a gene: 13. Germline V gene sequence: CDR1 MNHEY, CDR2 SMNVEV (reference sequence). The CDR3 covers 18 residues.

The genes are TRBV6-5 and TRBJ2-1, with D possibly TRBD1 on 5 matching bases. From germline, CDR1 is MNHEY and CDR2 SVGAGI. V was shortened by 2 bases and J by 8 bases, with 10 bases between the two germline ends. CDR3 size: 13 residues. DNA of the CDR3: TGTGCCAGCAGTTACGCGCAGGGCTATGAGCAGTTCTTC. Translating gives CASSYAQGYEQFF.

The chain recombines TRBV5-1 with TRBJ1-2; the match to TRBD1 covers 8 bases. Trimming took 3 bases from V and 8 from J; bases not matched to a gene: 3. Germline CDR1 reads SGHRS; CDR2 reads YFSETQ. The CDR3 has 12 amino acids. The CDR3 is CASSSQGGGYTF. In DNA, the CDR3 is TGCGCCAGCAGCTCACAGGGGGGAGGCTACACCTTC. Supplemented by reference TRBV5-1 and TRBJ1-2, the full variable domain reads KAGVTQTPRYLIKTRGQQVTLSCSPISGHRSVSWYQQTPGQGLQFLFEYFSETQRNKGNFPGRFSGRQFSNSRSEMNVSTLELGDSALYLCASSSQGGGYTFGSGTRLTVV.

The gene calls are TRBV7-6 and TRBJ1-6; D is perhaps TRBD1 (6 bases). The CDR3 is 18 amino acids. V lost 3 bases, J lost 9 bases, and 24 bases lay in between. From germline, CDR1 is SGHVS and CDR2 FNYEAQ. The CDR3 sequence is CASSFYSPEQGASSPLHF. In DNA form, the CDR3 reads TGTGCCAGCAGCTTCTACTCTCCCGAACAGGGAGCGAGTTCACCCCTCCACTTT.

About this clone: The identical CDR3 is also encoded by other nucleotide sequences in the sample. The chain uses TRBV5-1 and TRBJ2-5; tentative D call: TRBD1 (5 bases). V lost 4 bases to trimming and J lost 1 base, with 8 bases between them. CDR3 length equals 13 residues. CDR1 SGHRS and CDR2 YFSETQ come from the germline V gene. CDR3 sequence: CASSRTIQETQYF. CDR3 sequence (DNA): TGCGCCAGCAGCCGGACAATCCAAGAGACCCAGTACTTC.

The CDR3, as DNA: TGTGCCAGCAGACCACTCCGGGACAGGGATGGCTACACCTTC. This codes for CASRPLRDRDGYTF. The chain combines TRBV27 with TRBJ1-2; 9 positions match TRBD1. V lost 6 bases to trimming and J lost 6 bases; unmatched junction nucleotides: 8. CDR3 length: 14 amino acids. Germline V gene lookup returns CDR1 MNHEY and CDR2 SMNVEV (reference sequence).

The chain uses TRBV5-1 and TRBJ1-2; D ambiguous. CDR1 SGHRS and CDR2 YFSETQ come from the germline V gene. Trimming stripped 4 bases from V and 8 bases from J, with 18 bases between. CDR3 length equals 14 residues. The CDR3 loop reads CASSLPGVDRGYTF. The CDR3 DNA follows: TGCGCCAGCAGCCTCCCGGGAGTCGATCGGGGCTACACCTTC. The whole variable domain, remainder taken from reference TRBV5-1 and TRBJ1-2, is KAGVTQTPRYLIKTRGQQVTLSCSPISGHRSVSWYQQTPGQGLQFLFEYFSETQRNKGNFPGRFSGRQFSNSRSEMNVSTLELGDSALYLCASSLPGVDRGYTFGSGTRLTVV.

The V and J genes are TRBV9 and TRBJ1-1; no clear D gene. CDR3 length equals 14 residues. The germline CDR1 and CDR2 sequences are SGDLS and YYNGEE. V dropped 4 bases and J dropped 3 bases, with 13 bases sitting between them. The CDR3 DNA follows: TGTGCCAGCAGCTCAGGTGCGCGCGACACTGAAGCTTTCTTT. Translated, it gives CASSSGARDTEAFF.

The rearrangement links TRBV5-1 to TRBJ2-7; a possible D gene is TRBD1 (6 bases). CDR1 and CDR2 (germline): SGHRS, YFSETQ. Trimming stripped 1 base from V and 5 bases from J, with 13 bases between. The CDR3 is 14 amino acids. The CDR3 sequence is CASSLLGARDEQYF. The CDR3 DNA is TGCGCCAGCAGCTTGCTGGGGGCAAGGGACGAGCAGTACTTC.

This chain links TRBV27 with TRBJ2-1; tentative D call: TRBD2 (7 bases). Between the trimmed V and J ends, which lost 3 bases and 6 bases, there was a span of 9 bases. The V gene's germline CDR1 is MNHEY and CDR2 SMNVEV (reference sequence). There are 13 residues in the CDR3. Here the CDR3 reads CASSFGGPNEQFF. CDR3 nucleotide sequence: TGTGCCAGCAGTTTCGGGGGGCCCAATGAGCAGTTCTTC.

In its sample, this clone was seen once. The genes are TRBV3-1 (or the pseudogene TRBV3-2) and TRBJ1-2; a weak D match, TRBD1 (5 bases). Germline assignment: CDR1 LGHDT and CDR2 YNNKEL (reference sequence). The V end lost 6 bases, the J end lost 8 bases, and 22 bases lay between the germline ends. There are 15 residues in the CDR3. The CDR3 DNA follows: TGTGCCAGCAGGGGGACTCAGGGAGGGTACGGAGGCTACACCTTC. Amino acids: CASRGTQGGYGGYTF.

The CDR3 region has the DNA TGTGCCAGCAGCTGGAGGGCGGATACGCAGTATTTT. Protein: CASSWRADTQYF. J is TRBJ2-3 and V is TRBV7-2; D is perhaps TRBD2 (6 bases). The germline V and J ends were trimmed by 4 bases and 6 bases, with 8 bases remaining between them. Germline V gene data show CDR1 as SGHTA and CDR2 as FQGNSA. There are 12 residues in the CDR3.

The chain combines TRBV7-9 with TRBJ1-3; a possible D gene is TRBD1 (6 bases). The CDR3 is 15 amino acids. Trimming took 6 bases from V and 1 from J, leaving 13 bases between them. Germline loops: CDR1 SEHNR, CDR2 FQNEAQ (reference sequence). The CDR3 spells CASSFDRTSGNTIYF. CDR3 DNA sequence: TGTGCCAGCAGTTTTGACAGGACATCTGGAAACACCATATATTTT. Full variable domain (missing parts from reference TRBV7-9 and TRBJ1-3): DTGVSQNPRHKITKRGQNVTFRCDPISEHNRLYWYRQTLGQGPEFLTYFQNEAQLEKSRLLSDRFSAERPKGSFSTLEIQRTEQGDSAMYLCASSFDRTSGNTIYFGEGSWLTVV.

This chain uses TRBV6-1 with TRBJ1-1; 8 nucleotides line up with TRBD1. The CDR3 loop spans 17 amino acids. Germline V gene sequence: CDR1 MNHNS, CDR2 SASEGT. With 2 bases clipped from V and 3 bases from J, the junction kept 11 bases outside the gene matches. CDR3 loop: CASSERDPRQGHTEAFF. CDR3 coding DNA: TGTGCCAGCAGTGAACGGGACCCCAGACAGGGGCACACTGAAGCTTTCTTT.

For this clone: Additional DNA sequences in this sample encode the identical CDR3. The V gene is TRBV2, the J gene TRBJ2-2; TRBD1 matches at 7 bases. This CDR3 is 14 amino acids long. CDR1 is SNHLY and CDR2 is FYNNEI in the germline V gene. Trimming cost V 4 bases and J 1 base; bases outside gene matches: 0. The CDR3 protein is CASSGTGNTGELFF. The CDR3 DNA reads TGTGCCAGCAGTGGGACAGGGAACACCGGGGAGCTGTTTTTT.

The V gene is TRBV6-5, the J gene TRBJ2-5; 11 nucleotides match TRBD2. The V gene's germline CDR1 is MNHEY and CDR2 SVGAGI. CDR3 length equals 14 residues. V lost 9 bases, J lost 4 bases, and 7 bases stayed unmatched. The CDR3 nucleotides read TGTGCCAGTGCTAGCGGGGGGTCCGGAGAGACCCAGTACTTC. It translates to CASASGGSGETQYF.